This T cell receptor (beta chain) was identified during a study of blood T cell repertoires in COVID-19. The overall study: Nucleic acid was either cDNA or gDNA, and it came from T cells, B-cell-depleted T cells, or PBMCs.

The V and J ends lost 2 bases and 6 bases, in that order; junction bases with no gene match: 13. CDR1 is SGHRS, CDR2 YFSETQ, per germline. The length of the CDR3 is 18 residues. Method: immunoSEQ multiplex PCR; TCRdb's copy keeps in-frame clones and lacks some. The repertoire holds roughly 200,000 clones, 87% seen once, with about 6% in the top ten. Sequenced sample: peripheral blood. The TCR was taken from a man aged 55-75 years who had recovered from COVID-19. The V gene is TRBV5-1, the J gene TRBJ2-1; 11 bases line up with TRBD2. In DNA, the CDR3 is TGCGCCAGCAGCTTAAGAACTAGCGGGAGTCTTGTAGCCAATGAGCAGTTCTTC. Translated, it gives CASSLRTSGSLVANEQFF.